Below, 9 T cell receptor beta chains from the same sample are listed, as sequenced in a study of PD-1 blockade in mismatch repair-deficient tumors. Sequenced by immunoSEQ multiplex PCR; TCRdb stores in-frame clones only, minus some. The sample has under 50,000 clones, 77% seen once. The material was PBMCs, obtained before pembrolizumab treatment. Receptor source: an adult with mismatch repair-deficient cancer.

This sequence joins TRBV30 and TRBJ2-2; D gene ambiguous. V was shortened by 5 bases and J by 0 bases, with 13 bases between the two germline ends. Germline V gene lookup returns CDR1 GTSNPN and CDR2 SVGIG (reference sequence). The CDR3 is made up of 15 amino acids. DNA for the CDR3: TGTGCCTGGGTCACTCCTCCCGCGAACACCGGGGAGCTGTTTTTT. Protein product: CAWVTPPANTGELFF.

The rearrangement links TRBV6-1 to TRBJ2-7, with D hard to call. V gave up 11 bases and J gave up 3 bases, with 17 bases separating them. This CDR3 is built from 13 residues. Germline V gene lookup returns CDR1 MNHNS and CDR2 SASEGT. CDR3 DNA sequence: TGTGCCTCCACGACTTCCCCTAGCTACGAGCAGTACTTC. Translated: CASTTSPSYEQYF.

This chain's CDR3 is CASSQVFRGQETQYF. In DNA, the CDR3 is TGCGCCAGCAGCCAAGTGTTTAGGGGGCAAGAGACCCAGTACTTC. The V call is TRBV4-1, the J call TRBJ2-5; TRBD1 is a possible D gene (6 bases). V was shortened by 1 base and J by 2 bases, with 11 bases between the two germline ends. CDR3 length: 15 amino acids. The V gene's germline CDR1 is MGHRA and CDR2 YSYEKL.

The chain couples TRBV7-9 to TRBJ2-5, with D uncertain. The germline V gene has CDR1 SEHNR and CDR2 FQNEAQ (reference sequence). The CDR3 is 13 amino acids. The germline V and J ends were trimmed by 0 bases and 6 bases, with 8 bases remaining between them. The CDR3 nucleotides are TGTGCCAGCAGCTTAGCGGTAGTCCAGACCCAGTACTTC. Its protein is CASSLAVVQTQYF.

The chain is built from TRBV6-1 and TRBJ2-7, with TRBD2 as a possible D gene (6 bases). Germline CDR1 and CDR2: MNHNS and SASEGT. V gave up 10 bases and J gave up 6 bases, with 13 bases separating them. There are 11 residues in the CDR3. CDR3 residues: CATRLVREQYF. The CDR3 DNA follows: TGTGCCACCCGACTAGTCCGCGAGCAGTACTTC.

J is TRBJ1-1 and V is TRBV9; D is unclear. CDR1 SGDLS and CDR2 YYNGEE come from the germline V gene. The CDR3 is 13 amino acids. V lost 0 bases and J 5 bases, leaving 8 bases between the germline ends. The CDR3 bases are TGTGCCAGCAGCGTAGATGGGTGGACTGAAGCTTTCTTT. Amino acids: CASSVDGWTEAFF.

The chain combines TRBV4-2 with TRBJ2-7, with 7 bases fitting TRBD2. CDR1 is LGHNA, CDR2 YNFKEQ, per germline. V shed 0 bases and J 6 bases; nucleotides not matched to a gene: 11. CDR3 length equals 16 residues. This CDR3 reads CASSQDVTREGSEQYF. The DNA of the CDR3 is TGTGCCAGCAGCCAAGATGTGACTAGGGAGGGTTCCGAGCAGTACTTC.

The CDR3 DNA is TGCGCCAGCAGCTTGGGGGCAGGAGAGACTAGCGGGAGCTACGAGCAGTACTTC. This codes for CASSLGAGETSGSYEQYF. The rearrangement links TRBV5-1 to TRBJ2-7, with 12 bases that match TRBD2. Germline V gene sequence: CDR1 SGHRS, CDR2 YFSETQ. The CDR3 has 18 residues. V dropped 0 bases and J dropped 3; count of bases not matched to a gene: 10.

V usage is TRBV11-2 and J usage is TRBJ2-3, with a possible D match to TRBD2 (5 bases). The CDR3 runs 15 residues. The V gene's germline CDR1 is SGHAT and CDR2 FQNNGV. Trimming took 7 bases from V and 1 from J, leaving 15 bases between them. CDR3 in DNA: TGTGCCAGCACATTCTCTAGCCGAGGCACAGATACGCAGTATTTT. Residues: CASTFSSRGTDTQYF.